These 29 T cell receptor beta chains were all obtained from the same sample, sequenced in a study of cytomegalovirus exposure and HLA in healthy donors. This PCR relied on a set of 60 Vbeta primers and 13 Jbeta primers. Data came from immunoSEQ multiplex PCR; TCRdb stores just in-frame clones and leaves some out. The sample has around 150,000 clones; around three quarters are singletons. The sequenced sample was PBMCs. These receptors came from a woman in her thirties or forties in good health and CMV-seronegative.

This clone was counted a few times. V is TRBV30 and J is TRBJ1-4; tentatively, D is TRBD1 (6 bases). This CDR3 has 13 residues. The germline V and J ends were trimmed by 5 bases and 4 bases, with 11 bases remaining between them. Germline V gene sequence: CDR1 GTSNPN, CDR2 SVGIG (reference sequence). The CDR3 nucleotides are TGTGCCTGGGCAGGGGTTGATAATGAAAAACTGTTTTTT. Translation: CAWAGVDNEKLFF.

The V and J genes are TRBV28 and TRBJ1-5; a weak D match, TRBD1 (5 bases). Germline CDR1 is MDHEN and CDR2 is SYDVKM. The CDR3 covers 16 residues. V was shortened by 0 bases and J by 7 bases, with 16 bases between the two germline ends. The DNA for the CDR3 is TGTGCCAGCAGTTTATGGGCGGGGGGAGAAGGGCAGCCCCAGCATTTT. It yields the protein CASSLWAGGEGQPQHF.

The chain couples TRBV30 to TRBJ2-5, with 10 positions matching TRBD2. The CDR3 loop spans 14 amino acids. Losses at the gene ends were 3 bases for V and 2 bases for J; bases not matched to a gene: 3. Germline-derived CDR1 and CDR2 are GTSNPN and SVGIG (reference sequence). DNA of the CDR3: TGTGCCTGGAGAGGACTAGCGGTTCAAGAGACCCAGTACTTC. Translating it yields CAWRGLAVQETQYF.

This clone was counted once. The CDR3 bases are TGTGCCAGCAGCAAAGAGGACAGGAGCGATGGCTACACCTTC. It specifies CASSKEDRSDGYTF. The chain joins TRBV21-1 to TRBJ1-2; whether TRBD1, the table's D call, matches the DNA was not checked. TRBV21-1 is shown as a pseudogene. The CDR3 totals 14 residues.

The chain employs TRBV6-5 and TRBJ1-4; D gene uncertain. The CDR3 runs 14 residues. The germline V gene has CDR1 MNHEY and CDR2 SVGAGI. Trimming shortened V by 5 bases and J by 5 bases, and 12 bases separated the two germline ends. CDR3 amino acids: CASSPWRTNEKLFF. CDR3 in DNA: TGTGCCAGCAGTCCGTGGAGGACGAATGAAAAACTGTTTTTT.

The J gene is TRBJ2-3, the V gene TRBV30; TRBD1 aligns across 8 bases. Losses at the gene ends were 3 bases for V and 3 bases for J; bases not matched to a gene: 2. Looked up from germline, CDR1 is GTSNPN and CDR2 is SVGIG (reference sequence). This CDR3 contains 13 residues. The CDR3 loop reads CAWRDRVTDTQYF. CDR3 bases: TGTGCCTGGAGGGACAGGGTAACAGATACGCAGTATTTT.

The rearrangement links TRBV5-6 to TRBJ2-5, with D possibly TRBD1 on 6 matching bases. This CDR3 spans 14 amino acids. Looked up from germline, CDR1 is SGHDT and CDR2 is YYEEEE. The ends were cut back, 0 bases at V and 5 bases at J, with 11 bases in the middle. CDR3 sequence: CASSLVERGETQYF. CDR3 nucleotides: TGTGCCAGCAGCTTGGTTGAGAGGGGGGAGACCCAGTACTTC.

This sequence joins TRBV7-9 and TRBJ1-3; D is unresolved. CDR3 length equals 15 residues. Germline values: CDR1 SEHNR, CDR2 FQNEAQ (reference sequence). V was shortened by 5 bases and J by 0 bases, with 11 bases between the two germline ends. The CDR3 sequence: CASSPSQVSGNTIYF. The CDR3 region has the DNA TGTGCCAGCAGCCCCTCGCAGGTCTCTGGAAACACCATATATTTT. The full variable domain, with the rest looked up from reference TRBV7-9 and TRBJ1-3, is DTGVSQNPRHKITKRGQNVTFRCDPISEHNRLYWYRQTLGQGPEFLTYFQNEAQLEKSRLLSDRFSAERPKGSFSTLEIQRTEQGDSAMYLCASSPSQVSGNTIYFGEGSWLTVV.

Concerning this clone: The junction departs from germline at one end; a sequencing error may be responsible. V gene TRBV7-7 combines with J gene TRBJ2-3, with 10 bases matching TRBD2. The CDR3 covers 15 residues. Germline assignment: CDR1 SSHAT and CDR2 FNYEAQ (reference sequence). This chain's CDR3 is CASSPGVAGGGTQYF. In DNA, the CDR3 is TGTGCTAGCAGCCCCGGGGTAGCGGGAGGAGGTACGCAGTATTTT.

V and J are TRBV18 and TRBJ2-5, with 8 bases matching TRBD1. Germline V gene sequence: CDR1 KGHSH, CDR2 LQKENI. This CDR3 is built from 14 residues. J gave up 3 bases and V 3 bases, and 3 bases lay outside the gene matches. Here the CDR3 reads CASSPLTGEETQYF. For the CDR3, the DNA is TGTGCCAGCTCACCCTTGACAGGGGAAGAGACCCAGTACTTC. The whole variable domain, remainder taken from reference TRBV18 and TRBJ2-5, is NAGVMQNPRHLVRRRGQEARLRCSPMKGHSHVYWYRQLPEEGLKFMVYLQKENIIDESGMPKERFSAEFPKEGPSILRIQQVVRGDSAAYFCASSPLTGEETQYFGPGTRLLVL.

This sequence joins TRBV2 and TRBJ2-7, with 10 positions matching TRBD2. CDR1 and CDR2 from the germline V gene are SNHLY and FYNNEI. Trimming removed 0 bases from V and 6 bases from J; junction bases left unmatched: 8. This CDR3 region has 16 residues. CDR3 protein: CASSEALLAGAGEQYF. DNA for the CDR3: TGTGCCAGCAGTGAAGCGTTGCTAGCGGGAGCCGGCGAGCAGTACTTC.

This clone was observed once. The chain recombines TRBV6-4 with TRBJ2-1, with 8 bases that match TRBD1. Germline CDR1 is MRHNA and CDR2 is SNTAGT. The CDR3 is 16 amino acids. The trim removed 0 bases at V and 7 bases at J, leaving 8 bases unmatched. CDR3 residues: CASSDSRGRVRNEQFF. CDR3 bases: TGTGCCAGCAGTGACTCCAGGGGGCGCGTACGTAATGAGCAGTTCTTC.

This clone was counted between two and nine times. The chain is built from TRBV6-4 and TRBJ2-4; TRBD2 is a possible D gene (6 bases). Germline CDR1 and CDR2: MRHNA and SNTAGT. The V gene lost 5 bases and the J gene lost 0 bases, with 23 bases spanning the gap. The CDR3 runs 19 residues. CDR3 in amino acids: CASSSLGRGGALAKNIQYF. CDR3 DNA: TGTGCCAGCAGTTCCCTAGGGCGGGGTGGGGCGCTAGCCAAAAACATTCAGTACTTC.

This clone was seen once. The rearrangement links TRBV29-1 to TRBJ2-2; 16 nucleotides match TRBD2. V was pared by 6 bases and J by 3 bases, with 13 bases of the junction left unmatched. This CDR3 has 19 residues. Germline V gene data show CDR1 as SQVTM and CDR2 as ANQGSEA. The CDR3 sequence: CSVAGLAGGPSRDTGELFF. The DNA of the CDR3 is TGCAGCGTCGCGGGACTAGCGGGAGGGCCCTCTCGGGACACCGGGGAGCTGTTTTTT.

The chain uses TRBV18 and TRBJ2-3, with 11 bases aligning to TRBD2. CDR1 is KGHSH and CDR2 is LQKENI in the germline V gene. The CDR3 is made up of 16 amino acids. J lost 5 bases, V lost 2 bases, and 6 bases had no gene match. CDR3 nucleotides: TGTGCCAGCTCACCAACTAGCGGGAGTAACGTAGATACGCAGTATTTT. It yields the protein CASSPTSGSNVDTQYF.

This clone was seen a handful of times. The chain recombines TRBV5-1 with TRBJ1-3; 8 nucleotides align to TRBD1. J lost 3 bases, V lost 4 bases, and 9 bases had no gene match. Germline-derived CDR1 and CDR2 are SGHRS and YFSETQ. The CDR3 runs to 16 residues. In nucleotides, the CDR3 is TGCGCCAGCAGCCATCTAAGCGGACAGGGTGGAAACACCATATATTTT. This encodes CASSHLSGQGGNTIYF.

The J gene is TRBJ2-7, the V gene TRBV27, with TRBD2 matching 7 bases. This CDR3 comprises 15 residues. Germline V gene data show CDR1 as MNHEY and CDR2 as SMNVEV (reference sequence). Losses at the gene ends were 5 bases for V and 1 base for J; bases not matched to a gene: 8. The chain's CDR3 is CASSQGGVRSYEQYF. CDR3 nucleotide sequence: TGTGCCAGCAGTCAGGGAGGGGTCAGGTCCTACGAGCAGTACTTC.

The chain uses TRBV28 and TRBJ1-2; 7 positions agree with TRBD1. Unmatched junction bases numbered 9, after V lost 6 bases and J lost 8 bases. Germline CDR1 reads MDHEN; CDR2 reads SYDVKM. The CDR3 covers 13 residues. The CDR3: CASSPGQKYGYTF. CDR3 sequence (DNA): TGTGCCAGCAGCCCGGGACAGAAGTACGGCTACACCTTC.

With regard to this clone: The identical CDR3 is also encoded by other nucleotide sequences in the sample. V is TRBV9 and J is TRBJ1-1, with 11 nucleotides matching TRBD1. Germline V CDR1 and CDR2: SGDLS, YYNGEE. This CDR3 is 15 amino acids long. V lost 3 bases and J lost 3; bases outside the gene matches: 4. In DNA form, the CDR3 reads TGTGCCAGCAGCGGAGGGACAGGGGGTTACACTGAAGCTTTCTTT. Encoded protein: CASSGGTGGYTEAFF. Drawing the rest from reference TRBV9 and TRBJ1-1, the complete variable domain is DSGVTQTPKHLITATGQRVTLRCSPRSGDLSVYWYQQSLDQGLQFLIQYYNGEERAKGNILERFSAQQFPDLHSELNLSSLELGDSALYFCASSGGTGGYTEAFFGQGTRLTVV.

The rearrangement links TRBV6-1 to TRBJ2-5, with 7 bases that match TRBD1. J gave up 4 bases and V 6 bases, and 11 bases lay outside the gene matches. This CDR3 spans 15 amino acids. Germline V gene sequence: CDR1 MNHNS, CDR2 SASEGT. Written as DNA, the CDR3 is TGTGCCAGCAGATTCTCGGCAGGGGGTGCAGAGACCCAGTACTTC. This sequence encodes CASRFSAGGAETQYF.

This rearrangement joins TRBV18 to TRBJ2-7, with D possibly TRBD2 on 6 matching bases. The CDR3 extends over 15 amino acids. Between the trimmed V and J ends, which lost 5 bases and 0 bases, there was a span of 14 bases. Per the germline V gene, CDR1 is KGHSH and CDR2 is LQKENI. CDR3 DNA: TGTGCCAGCTCAACCGGGAGCGATAGCTCCTACGAGCAGTACTTC. Protein sequence: CASSTGSDSSYEQYF.

This clone was observed a few times. This chain uses TRBV2 with TRBJ2-5; TRBD2 agrees at 7 bases. The CDR3 consists of 14 residues. Trimming at V came to 7 bases and at J to 5 bases, leaving 10 bases not matched to a gene. Germline V lookup: CDR1 SNHLY, CDR2 FYNNEI. The CDR3 bases are TGTGCCAGCATGAGACAAACCGGGGGGGAGACCCAGTACTTC. Its protein is CASMRQTGGETQYF.

This clone has just one count. The V call is TRBV5-6, the J call TRBJ2-1, with 8 bases matching TRBD2. CDR3 length equals 16 residues. Germline lookup yields CDR1 SGHDT and CDR2 YYEEEE. J gave up 4 bases and V 3 bases, and 9 bases lay outside the gene matches. The CDR3 DNA reads as TGTGCCAGCAGCTCGCCGGGGGGGGCGGGGTACAATGAGCAGTTCTTC. Translation: CASSSPGGAGYNEQFF.

V gene TRBV9 combines with J gene TRBJ2-1; 9 bases are a match to TRBD2. CDR3 length: 15 amino acids. CDR1 and CDR2 from the germline V gene are SGDLS and YYNGEE. The ends lost 4 bases at V and 1 base at J; junction bases unmatched: 3. The CDR3 coding sequence is TGTGCCAGCAGCCCGACTAGCGGTTCCTACAATGAGCAGTTCTTC. Protein: CASSPTSGSYNEQFF.

This chain uses TRBV9 with TRBJ1-3; perhaps TRBD1 as D (6 bases). Germline assignment: CDR1 SGDLS and CDR2 YYNGEE. This CDR3 spans 16 amino acids. V was trimmed by 4 bases and J by 2 bases, leaving 16 bases between them. The DNA of the CDR3 is TGTGCCAGCAGCCTAAGAGGGGGAACCACTGGAAACACCATATATTTT. Translation: CASSLRGGTTGNTIYF.

The CDR3 sequence: CASSDAVDEQFF. The CDR3 DNA sequence: TGTGCCAGCAGTGATGCGGTGGATGAGCAGTTCTTC. The chain uses TRBV2 and TRBJ2-1; D is unresolved. The CDR3 has 12 amino acids. The ends were cut back, 3 bases at V and 8 bases at J, with 8 bases in the middle. Germline V gene data show CDR1 as SNHLY and CDR2 as FYNNEI. Filled out from reference TRBV2 and TRBJ2-1, the complete variable domain reads EPEVTQTPSHQVTQMGQEVILRCVPISNHLYFYWYRQILGQKVEFLVSFYNNEISEKSEIFDDQFSVERPDGSNFTLKIRSTKLEDSAMYFCASSDAVDEQFFGPGTRLTVL.

The chain joins TRBV18 to TRBJ1-3; 7 bases align to TRBD1. V shed 1 base, J shed 2 bases, and the junction held 14 bases outside the gene matches. CDR1 KGHSH and CDR2 LQKENI come from the germline V gene. The CDR3 is made up of 19 amino acids. The CDR3 here is CASSPRLLPDREAGNTIYF. DNA of the CDR3: TGTGCCAGCTCACCACGGTTATTACCCGACAGGGAGGCTGGAAACACCATATATTTT.

The CDR3 DNA reads TGTGCCAGCAGTTTATCCCCGGGACAGGGGGCTCAGGTCACTGAAGCTTTCTTT. Translated, it gives CASSLSPGQGAQVTEAFF. The chain carries TRBV27 and TRBJ1-1, with 12 bases fitting TRBD1. From germline, CDR1 is MNHEY and CDR2 SMNVEV (reference sequence). This CDR3 contains 18 residues. J was trimmed by 4 bases and V by 0 bases; bases with no gene match: 9.

This chain connects TRBV9 to TRBJ2-7; 9 bases match TRBD2. The trim removed 0 bases at V and 5 bases at J, leaving 6 bases unmatched. The CDR3 consists of 15 residues. CDR1 and CDR2 from the germline V gene are SGDLS and YYNGEE. The CDR3 nucleotides read TGTGCCAGCAGCGTAGACAGCGGGAGGAGTAACGAGCAGTACTTC. It is translated as CASSVDSGRSNEQYF.